What follows are 4 T cell receptor beta chains derived from one specimen sequenced in a study of early stage breast cancer tumors. The data were produced by immunoSEQ multiplex PCR, yet TCRdb's version contains in-frame clones alone and is incomplete. The top ten hold 10% of the sample, which has about 31,000 clones, approximately 70% seen once. Sequences were obtained from breast tumor tissue. These TCRs come from a person aged 30-39 years with breast cancer.

The gene calls are TRBV7-9 and TRBJ1-4; no definite D call. Germline V gene sequence: CDR1 SEHNR, CDR2 FQNEAQ (reference sequence). With 4 bases removed from V and 8 bases from J, the gap between germline ends came to 20 bases. This CDR3 has 16 amino acids. CDR3 coding DNA: TGTGCCAGCAGCTCGGTCCGGGGTGGGCTTAACGAAAAACTGTTTTTT. Its protein is CASSSVRGGLNEKLFF.

This chain uses TRBV7-9 with TRBJ1-3; D is possibly TRBD1 (5 bases). This CDR3 comprises 16 residues. The V gene lost 1 base and the J gene lost 0 bases, with 10 bases spanning the gap. Germline V gene lookup returns CDR1 SEHNR and CDR2 FQNEAQ (reference sequence). The CDR3 sequence: CASSLDPRVSGNTIYF. CDR3 sequence (DNA): TGTGCCAGCAGCTTAGATCCCAGGGTCTCTGGAAACACCATATATTTT.

The V and J genes are TRBV18 and TRBJ1-6; D gene uncertain. The CDR3 spans 13 residues. V was cut by 2 bases and J by 8 bases, with 7 bases left in between. Germline CDR1 reads KGHSH; CDR2 reads LQKENI. The CDR3 is CASSPAFDSPLHF. CDR3 DNA sequence: TGTGCCAGCTCACCAGCTTTCGATTCACCCCTCCACTTT.

This clone turned up a few times. The genes are TRBV7-6 and TRBJ2-3; 10 bases align to TRBD1. The CDR3 sequence is 18 residues long. With V trimmed by 5 bases and J by 5 bases, 16 bases remained unmatched. Germline assignment: CDR1 SGHVS and CDR2 FNYEAQ. The DNA of the CDR3 is TGTGCCAGCAGCCTCGGCGGCTATGGGACAGGGGCGGGAGATACGCAGTATTTT. Translated, it gives CASSLGGYGTGAGDTQYF. Full variable domain (remainder filled in from reference TRBV7-6 and TRBJ2-3): GAGVSQSPRYKVTKRGQDVALRCDPISGHVSLYWYRQALGQGPEFLTYFNYEAQQDKSGLPNDRFSAERPEGSISTLTIQRTEQRDSAMYRCASSLGGYGTGAGDTQYFGPGTRLTVL.